This T cell receptor beta chain was captured in a study of blood T cell repertoires in COVID-19. Study-wide background: The United States, Italy and Spain supplied acute and convalescent COVID-19 samples.

Trimming took 2 bases from V and 6 from J; bases not matched to a gene: 10. Per germline, CDR1 KGHSH and CDR2 LQKENI. The CDR3 runs to 16 residues. TCRdb's copy holds only in-frame clones and misses some; the assay was immunoSEQ multiplex PCR. The sample has 250,000 to 350,000 clones; 88% are singletons. The sequence was collected from a woman between 25 and 40 years old with COVID-19, enrolled during active disease. The V call is TRBV18, the J call TRBJ1-5; 7 positions agree with TRBD1. The sample consisted of peripheral blood. CDR3 coding DNA: TGTGCCAGCTCACCAGCGGACGCGGGACAGAGTCAGCCCCAGCATTTT. Translation gives CASSPADAGQSQPQHF.